This T cell receptor beta chain stems from a study of blood T cells in healthy people across ages. Roughly 10 milliliters of peripheral blood were drawn from each donor into EDTA-treated tubes. As for this clonotype: Its antigen is unknown.

Study findings and constraints: Per-million-T-cell TCR beta diversity fell roughly linearly with age. Long-lived donors carried more naive CD4+ cells and greater diversity than aged donors.

A second PCR of 7 to 11 cycles used a sample-barcoded 5' primer and a J-beta primer mix. One entry per CDR3 protein, called by TCRdb with MiXCR from the 5' RACE reads. This repertoire shows 1.8 million or so distinct CDR3 sequences, roughly two fifths found once; its top ten account for 23%. This CDR3 comprises 17 residues. The germline CDR1 and CDR2 sequences are SQVTM and ANQGSEA. The V and J ends lost 7 bases and 7 bases, in that order; junction bases with no gene match: 19. The rearrangement joins TRBV29-1 to TRBJ2-1, with 10 positions matching TRBD1. Sequencing was performed on blood. This receptor was identified in a human donor in good health. CDR3 nucleotides: TGCAGCGGGGAAGGGGGACAGGGGAGTATTATTGGTAATGAGCAGTTCTTC. Amino acids: CSGEGGQGSIIGNEQFF.